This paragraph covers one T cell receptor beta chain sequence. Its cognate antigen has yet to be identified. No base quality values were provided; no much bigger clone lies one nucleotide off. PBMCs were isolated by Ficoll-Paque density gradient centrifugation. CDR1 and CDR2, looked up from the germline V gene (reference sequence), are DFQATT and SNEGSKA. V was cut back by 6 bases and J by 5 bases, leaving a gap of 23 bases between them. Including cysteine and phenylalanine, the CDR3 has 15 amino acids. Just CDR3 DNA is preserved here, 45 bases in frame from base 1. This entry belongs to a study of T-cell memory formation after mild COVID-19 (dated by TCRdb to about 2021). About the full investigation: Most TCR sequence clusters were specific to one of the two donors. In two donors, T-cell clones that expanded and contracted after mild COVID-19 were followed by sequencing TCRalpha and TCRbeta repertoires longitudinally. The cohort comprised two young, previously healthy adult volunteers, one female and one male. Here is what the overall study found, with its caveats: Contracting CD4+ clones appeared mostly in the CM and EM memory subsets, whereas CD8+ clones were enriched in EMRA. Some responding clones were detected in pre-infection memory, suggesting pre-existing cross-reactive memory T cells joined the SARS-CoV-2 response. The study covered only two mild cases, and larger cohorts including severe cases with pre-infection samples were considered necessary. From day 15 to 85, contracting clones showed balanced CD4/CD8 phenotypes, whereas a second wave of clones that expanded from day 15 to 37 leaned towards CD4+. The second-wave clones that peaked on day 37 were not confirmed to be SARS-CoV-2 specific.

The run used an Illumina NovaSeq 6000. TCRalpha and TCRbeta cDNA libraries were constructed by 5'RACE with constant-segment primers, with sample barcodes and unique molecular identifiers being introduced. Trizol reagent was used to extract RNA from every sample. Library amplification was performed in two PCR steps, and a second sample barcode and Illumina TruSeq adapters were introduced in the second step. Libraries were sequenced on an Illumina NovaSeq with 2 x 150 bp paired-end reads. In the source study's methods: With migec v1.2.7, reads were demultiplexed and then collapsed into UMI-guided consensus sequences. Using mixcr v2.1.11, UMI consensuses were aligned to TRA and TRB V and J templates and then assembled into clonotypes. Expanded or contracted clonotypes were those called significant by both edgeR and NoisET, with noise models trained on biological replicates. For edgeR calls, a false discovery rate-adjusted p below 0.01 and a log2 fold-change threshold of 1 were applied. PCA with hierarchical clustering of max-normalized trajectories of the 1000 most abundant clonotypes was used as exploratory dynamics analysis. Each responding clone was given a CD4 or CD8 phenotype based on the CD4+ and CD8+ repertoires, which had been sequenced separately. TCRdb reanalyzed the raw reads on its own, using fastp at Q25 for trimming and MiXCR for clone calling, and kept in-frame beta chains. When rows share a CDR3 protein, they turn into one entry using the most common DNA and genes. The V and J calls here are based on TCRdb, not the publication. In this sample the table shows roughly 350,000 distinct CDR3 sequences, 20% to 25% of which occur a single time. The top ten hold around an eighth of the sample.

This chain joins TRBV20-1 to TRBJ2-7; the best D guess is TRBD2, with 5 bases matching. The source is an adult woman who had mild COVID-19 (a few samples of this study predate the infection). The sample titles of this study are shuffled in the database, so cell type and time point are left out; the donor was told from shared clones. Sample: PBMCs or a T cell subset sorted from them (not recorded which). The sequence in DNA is TGCAGTGCCGACCTAGGTAGCGAATACCTAGACGAGCAGTACTTC. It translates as CSADLGSEYLDEQYF.